This TCR beta chain was captured in a study of human T cells and chemical hapten exposure. Noted time point: patch test 1, 2 weeks after DPC sensitization. Treatment given: therapeutic diphenylcyclopropenone sensitization with weekly scalp DPC. From whole blood left unfractionated, total RNA was extracted. MiXCR was run by TCRdb on the RACE reads, yielding one entry per CDR3 protein. This sample carries 70,000 to 100,000 distinct CDR3 sequences, about 7.5% of them seen once, and the ten largest clones take 1.5% to 1.9%. Germline CDR1 reads SGHRS; CDR2 reads YFSETQ. J lost 1 base, V lost 4 bases, and 10 bases had no gene match. The CDR3 has 17 amino acids. Whole-study results and caveats: PT1 expanded TCR counts and patch test score correlated positively. Donors' alopecia may make their immune response differ from healthy people's.

This clonotype was detected many times. Its target is unknown. The chain couples TRBV5-1 to TRBJ2-3; 9 nucleotides line up with TRBD2. Sample: whole blood, taken in connection with sensitization to the hapten diphenylcyclopropenone (DPC). The source is a woman in her 30s with alopecia areata. Some clones in this sample may be carry-over from other donors' samples. The CDR3 is CASSRGGAGGGTDTQYF. The CDR3 DNA sequence: TGCGCCAGCAGCAGAGGAGGAGCGGGGGGCGGCACAGATACGCAGTATTTT.